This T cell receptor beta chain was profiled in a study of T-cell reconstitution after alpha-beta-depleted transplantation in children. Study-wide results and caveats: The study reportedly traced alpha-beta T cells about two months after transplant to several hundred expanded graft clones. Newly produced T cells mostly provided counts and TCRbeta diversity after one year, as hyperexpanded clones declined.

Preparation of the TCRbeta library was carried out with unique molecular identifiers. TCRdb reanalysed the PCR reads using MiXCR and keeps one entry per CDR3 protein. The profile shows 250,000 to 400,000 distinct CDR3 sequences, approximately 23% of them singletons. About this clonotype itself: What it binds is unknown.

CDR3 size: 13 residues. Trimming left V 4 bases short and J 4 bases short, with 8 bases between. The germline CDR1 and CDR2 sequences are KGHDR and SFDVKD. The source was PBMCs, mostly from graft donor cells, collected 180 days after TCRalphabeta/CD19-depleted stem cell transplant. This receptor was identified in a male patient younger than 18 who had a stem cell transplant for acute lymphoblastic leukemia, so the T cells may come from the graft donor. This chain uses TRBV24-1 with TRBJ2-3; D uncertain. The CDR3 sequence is CATSERTPDTQYF. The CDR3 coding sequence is TGTGCCACCAGTGAGAGAACTCCAGATACGCAGTATTTT.